These 29 T cell receptor beta chains originate from one sample sequenced in a study of blood T cell repertoires in COVID-19. Sequencing used immunoSEQ multiplex PCR; TCRdb keeps in-frame clones, though not all of them. The sample consists of some 110,000 clones, 80% to 85% of them appearing once. Specimen: peripheral blood. The receptor set was obtained from a woman aged 65 to 85 with acute or convalescent COVID-19.

This clone has only one observation. The chain employs TRBV5-6 and TRBJ2-5, with D hard to call. V gave up 0 bases and J gave up 5 bases, with 11 bases separating them. The CDR3 contains 14 residues. Germline V gene lookup returns CDR1 SGHDT and CDR2 YYEEEE. CDR3 residues: CASSLGQLPETQYF. The CDR3 nucleotides read TGTGCCAGCAGCTTGGGACAACTCCCCGAGACCCAGTACTTC.

The J gene is TRBJ1-6, the V gene TRBV30; D uncertain. This CDR3 spans 14 amino acids. The germline V and J ends were trimmed by 2 bases and 5 bases, with 10 bases remaining between them. Germline lookup yields CDR1 GTSNPN and CDR2 SVGIG (reference sequence). CDR3 region: CAWSNGQDNSPLHF. For the CDR3, the DNA is TGTGCCTGGAGTAATGGGCAAGATAATTCACCCCTCCACTTT.

This clone came up a few times. The CDR3 nucleotides read TGCAGTGTTAGTCAGGGGGACTATGGCTACACCTTC. It encodes CSVSQGDYGYTF. The chain joins TRBV20-1 to TRBJ1-2; 7 nucleotides align to TRBD1. V shed 7 bases and J 3 bases; nucleotides not matched to a gene: 5. This CDR3 region has 12 residues. The V gene's germline CDR1 is DFQATT and CDR2 SNEGSKA (reference sequence).

The genes are TRBV9 and TRBJ2-3; D is perhaps TRBD2 (5 bases). V lost 1 base and J 2 bases, leaving 8 bases between the germline ends. The germline V gene encodes CDR1 SGDLS and CDR2 YYNGEE. There are 14 residues in the CDR3. CDR3 in DNA: TGTGCCAGCAGCGTAAGCGGATTCACAGATACGCAGTATTTT. This codes for CASSVSGFTDTQYF.

V and J are TRBV28 and TRBJ1-1, with 9 positions matching TRBD1. CDR3 length equals 16 residues. The junction had 9 bases not matched to a gene; V was cut back by 2 bases and J by 5 bases. Germline lookup yields CDR1 MDHEN and CDR2 SYDVKM. Here the CDR3 reads CASSLLPGTGSTEAFF. The CDR3 DNA follows: TGTGCCAGCAGTTTACTGCCCGGGACAGGGAGTACTGAAGCTTTCTTT. Using reference TRBV28 and TRBJ1-1 for the parts outside the CDR3, the full variable domain is DVKVTQSSRYLVKRTGEKVFLECVQDMDHENMFWYRQDPGLGLRLIYFSYDVKMKEKGDIPEGYSVSREKKERFSLILESASTNQTSMYLCASSLLPGTGSTEAFFGQGTRLTVV.

V gene TRBV27 combines with J gene TRBJ1-5, with D possibly TRBD1 on 5 matching bases. Germline assignment: CDR1 MNHEY and CDR2 SMNVEV (reference sequence). The CDR3 runs to 12 residues. V lost 5 bases and J lost 4, with 6 bases in between. The CDR3 DNA is TGTGCCAGCAGTAACAGGAATCAGCCCCAGCATTTT. Translated, it gives CASSNRNQPQHF.

The chain couples TRBV6-6 to TRBJ1-6; D perhaps matches TRBD1 (5 bases). Deletions cut 6 bases from V and 10 bases from J, with 16 bases between. This CDR3 contains 14 residues. Germline V lookup: CDR1 MNHNY, CDR2 SVGAGI (reference sequence). The CDR3 sequence: CASSTPGGGSPLHF. CDR3 DNA: TGTGCCAGCAGCACCCCCGGGGGGGGGTCACCCCTCCACTTT.

This chain connects TRBV7-7 to TRBJ2-5; the match to TRBD1 covers 10 bases. This CDR3 contains 14 residues. Germline V CDR1 and CDR2: SSHAT, FNYEAQ (reference sequence). V trimming: 5 bases; J trimming: 4 bases; junction bases outside the gene matches: 4. The CDR3 nucleotides are TGTGCCAGCAGCGCGGACAGGGGGGGAGAGACCCAGTACTTC. The encoded protein is CASSADRGGETQYF.

The chain joins TRBV2 to TRBJ1-1; tentative D call: TRBD1 (5 bases). This CDR3 contains 16 residues. Germline CDR1 is SNHLY and CDR2 is FYNNEI. Trimming pared 3 bases from V and 1 base from J, leaving 15 bases between. The CDR3 spells CASSERRSTGNTEAFF. CDR3 coding DNA: TGTGCCAGCAGTGAGCGTCGGAGTACAGGGAACACTGAAGCTTTCTTT.

The chain is built from TRBV4-1 and TRBJ2-7; D is unclear. The CDR3 is made up of 15 amino acids. Trimming took 3 bases from V and 3 from J, leaving 15 bases between them. Germline CDR1 reads MGHRA; CDR2 reads YSYEKL. The CDR3 DNA reads as TGCGCCAGCAGCCACCCCCGGGTTTCCATCTACGAGCAGTACTTC. As protein: CASSHPRVSIYEQYF.

As concerns this clone: The sample has other DNA sequences that encode this CDR3 too. This chain uses TRBV2 with TRBJ1-6; 9 bases match TRBD1. This CDR3 has 13 residues. Germline trimming cut 6 bases from V and 9 bases from J; bases unmatched to any gene: 3. From germline, CDR1 is SNHLY and CDR2 FYNNEI. CDR3 region: CASRGQGGSPLHF. The CDR3 nucleotides are TGTGCCAGCAGGGGACAGGGAGGTTCACCCCTCCACTTT.

This clone appeared once. The chain recombines TRBV6-1 with TRBJ1-1; no reliable D call. This CDR3 is 14 amino acids long. Germline V gene lookup returns CDR1 MNHNS and CDR2 SASEGT. The V gene lost 1 base and the J gene lost 0 bases, with 6 bases spanning the gap. CDR3 sequence reads: CASSEDTMNTEAFF. The CDR3 nucleotides are TGTGCCAGCAGTGAAGACACCATGAACACTGAAGCTTTCTTT.

The V gene is TRBV27, the J gene TRBJ2-7; 11 bases map to TRBD2. Germline V gene lookup returns CDR1 MNHEY and CDR2 SMNVEV (reference sequence). J was trimmed by 4 bases and V by 2 bases; bases with no gene match: 4. The CDR3 runs 15 residues. The CDR3 spells CASSLVAGGSYEQYF. The CDR3 nucleotides read TGTGCCAGCAGTTTAGTAGCGGGAGGGTCGTACGAGCAGTACTTC.

The CDR3 coding sequence is TGCGCCAGCAGCCAAGAGGAGGGAGGGGACTACGAGCAGTACTTC. It encodes CASSQEEGGDYEQYF. This chain connects TRBV4-1 to TRBJ2-7, with 7 bases fitting TRBD2. The CDR3 runs to 15 residues. With V trimmed by 0 bases and J by 3 bases, 5 bases remained unmatched. Germline V gene lookup returns CDR1 MGHRA and CDR2 YSYEKL.

This chain links TRBV2 with TRBJ1-5; D is undetermined. The CDR3 runs to 13 residues. Germline assignment: CDR1 SNHLY and CDR2 FYNNEI. Trimming cost V 6 bases and J 4 bases, with 10 bases left between them. The CDR3 DNA reads TGTGCCAGCAGCCCGGACTCAAATCAGCCCCAGCATTTT. As protein: CASSPDSNQPQHF.

The chain carries TRBV2 and TRBJ1-6; a weak D match, TRBD1 (6 bases). The CDR3 runs to 14 residues. The germline gives CDR1 SNHLY, CDR2 FYNNEI. V lost 5 bases and J 7 bases, leaving 12 bases between the germline ends. The CDR3 loop reads CASSQGHKNSPLHF. The CDR3 DNA sequence: TGTGCCAGCAGTCAGGGACATAAAAATTCACCCCTCCACTTT.

This clone was recorded once. The chain carries TRBV7-3 and TRBJ2-1, with TRBD2 identical over 9 bases. The CDR3 covers 15 residues. The V and J ends lost 3 bases and 9 bases, in that order; junction bases with no gene match: 9. Looked up from germline, CDR1 is SGHTA and CDR2 is FQGTGA. The CDR3 DNA follows: TGTGCCAGCAGCTTGGGGCTAGCGGGGATGAGTGAGCAGTTCTTC. This sequence encodes CASSLGLAGMSEQFF.

V usage is TRBV5-1 and J usage is TRBJ2-1, with 8 bases fitting TRBD2. Germline CDR1 reads SGHRS; CDR2 reads YFSETQ. The CDR3 runs to 18 residues. The ends lost 0 bases at V and 0 bases at J; junction bases unmatched: 8. The CDR3 sequence: CASSLAVLSGSSYNEQFF. CDR3 DNA sequence: TGCGCCAGCAGCTTGGCTGTACTAAGCGGGAGCTCCTACAATGAGCAGTTCTTC. Full variable domain (remainder filled in from reference TRBV5-1 and TRBJ2-1): KAGVTQTPRYLIKTRGQQVTLSCSPISGHRSVSWYQQTPGQGLQFLFEYFSETQRNKGNFPGRFSGRQFSNSRSEMNVSTLELGDSALYLCASSLAVLSGSSYNEQFFGPGTRLTVL.

This chain links TRBV11-2 with TRBJ1-1; possibly TRBD1 for D (5 bases). The CDR3 contains 15 residues. The ends were cut back, 1 base at V and 0 bases at J, with 9 bases in the middle. Germline values: CDR1 SGHAT, CDR2 FQNNGV. The CDR3 DNA reads TGTGCCAGCAGCTTAGGACAGACCATGAACACTGAAGCTTTCTTT. This codes for CASSLGQTMNTEAFF.

The chain joins TRBV21-1 to TRBJ1-5; no DNA check was done on the table's D call, TRBD1. TRBV21-1 is a known pseudogene. This CDR3 comprises 19 residues. CDR3 amino acids: CASSPPGTGDLLSNQPQHF. As DNA, the CDR3 is TGTGCCAGCAGCCCCCCGGGGACAGGGGATCTATTGAGCAATCAGCCCCAGCATTTT.

The rearrangement uses TRBV7-4 and TRBJ2-1, with 7 bases lining up with TRBD2. Trimming cost V 1 base and J 5 bases; bases outside gene matches: 11. Germline CDR1 is SGHVT and CDR2 is SQSDAQ. This CDR3 contains 17 residues. The DNA of the CDR3 is TGTGCCAGCAGCTTAGGTACGGGGCCTAGCGGAAACAATGAGCAGTTCTTC. Translated: CASSLGTGPSGNNEQFF.

The chain uses TRBV29-1 and TRBJ1-2, with TRBD1 matching 8 bases. This CDR3 is built from 11 residues. Unmatched junction bases numbered 3, after V lost 7 bases and J lost 5 bases. The germline gives CDR1 SQVTM, CDR2 ANQGSEA. CDR3 amino acids: CSATGGYGYTF. CDR3 nucleotide sequence: TGCAGCGCCACAGGGGGATATGGCTACACCTTC. The variable domain in full, completed from reference TRBV29-1 and TRBJ1-2, reads SAVISQKPSRDICQRGTSLTIQCQVDSQVTMMFWYRQQPGQSLTLIATANQGSEATYESGFVIDKFPISRPNLTFSTLTVSNMSPEDSSIYLCSATGGYGYTFGSGTRLTVV.

The V call is TRBV3-1 (or the pseudogene TRBV3-2), the J call TRBJ2-7, with 15 bases matching TRBD2. This CDR3 is built from 14 residues. V was clipped by 1 base and J by 12 bases; unmatched bases: 4. Germline CDR1 is LGHDT and CDR2 is YNNKEL (reference sequence). CDR3 protein: CASSQGTSGGAGYF. In DNA, the CDR3 is TGTGCCAGCAGCCAAGGGACTAGCGGGGGGGCCGGGTACTTC.

This clone was observed a single time. The CDR3 DNA follows: TGTGCCAGCAGCGCCCCCACTCACTCCTACAATGAGCAGTTCTTC. As protein: CASSAPTHSYNEQFF. This chain connects TRBV9 to TRBJ2-1, with D hard to call. Per germline, CDR1 SGDLS and CDR2 YYNGEE. This CDR3 spans 15 amino acids. Trimming removed 3 bases at V and 0 bases at J, with 10 bases between.

The chain combines TRBV5-4 with TRBJ2-1; 12 nucleotides align to TRBD2. J gave up 7 bases and V 6 bases, and 11 bases lay outside the gene matches. The CDR3 runs to 16 residues. Germline CDR1 and CDR2: SGHNT and YYREEE (reference sequence). The CDR3 DNA sequence: TGTGCCAGCACCCTCCTACTAGCGGGGGGTCGGAATGAGCAGTTCTTC. Encoded protein: CASTLLLAGGRNEQFF.

This chain links TRBV10-2 with TRBJ2-5; 10 bases align to TRBD2. V shed 7 bases and J 4 bases; nucleotides not matched to a gene: 9. Germline CDR1 is WSHSY and CDR2 is SAAADI. The CDR3 is made up of 15 amino acids. The CDR3 loop is CASKTPSGGLETQYF. CDR3 coding DNA: TGCGCCAGCAAAACTCCTAGCGGGGGTTTAGAGACCCAGTACTTC.

This chain joins TRBV6-5 and TRBJ1-4; the D gene is possibly TRBD1 (5 bases). V was trimmed by 6 bases and J by 7 bases, leaving 12 bases between them. This CDR3 spans 13 amino acids. CDR1 MNHEY and CDR2 SVGAGI come from the germline V gene. DNA for the CDR3: TGTGCCAGCAGGCTGGACACTGGTGAAAAACTGTTTTTT. Translating gives CASRLDTGEKLFF.

In regard to this clone: The sample contains more than one DNA sequence encoding this CDR3. The chain joins TRBV5-4 to TRBJ2-1, with D perhaps TRBD2 (6 bases). In germline, CDR1 is SGHNT, CDR2 YYREEE (reference sequence). Trimming took off 3 bases at V and 0 bases at J, with 7 bases between the two ends. The CDR3 sequence is 14 residues long. The CDR3 loop is CASSSGLSYNEQFF. CDR3 coding DNA: TGTGCCAGCAGCTCGGGACTCTCCTACAATGAGCAGTTCTTC.

The CDR3 loop is CSVEDAGAGANVLTF. The DNA of the CDR3 is TGCAGCGTTGAAGATGCGGGGGCCGGGGCCAACGTCCTGACTTTC. The chain couples TRBV29-1 to TRBJ2-6; a possible D gene is TRBD2 (7 bases). Between the trimmed V and J ends, which lost 0 bases and 4 bases, there was a span of 10 bases. The CDR3 runs 15 residues. Germline assignment: CDR1 SQVTM and CDR2 ANQGSEA.